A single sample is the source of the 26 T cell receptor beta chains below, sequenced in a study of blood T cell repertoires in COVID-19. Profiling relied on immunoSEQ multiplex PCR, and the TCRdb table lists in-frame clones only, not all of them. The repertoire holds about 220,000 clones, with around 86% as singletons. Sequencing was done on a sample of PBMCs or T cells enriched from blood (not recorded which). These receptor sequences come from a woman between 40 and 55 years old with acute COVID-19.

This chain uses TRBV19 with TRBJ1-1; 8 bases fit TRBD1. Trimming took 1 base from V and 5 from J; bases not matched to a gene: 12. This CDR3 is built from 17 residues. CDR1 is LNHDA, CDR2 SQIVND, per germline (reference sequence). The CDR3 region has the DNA TGTGCCAGTAGTATAGGTCAGGGCAGGGGGCGAAGGACTGAAGCTTTCTTT. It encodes CASSIGQGRGRRTEAFF. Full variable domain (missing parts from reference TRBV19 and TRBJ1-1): DGGITQSPKYLFRKEGQNVTLSCEQNLNHDAMYWYRQDPGQGLRLIYYSQIVNDFQKGDIAEGYSVSREKKESFPLTVTSAQKNPTAFYLCASSIGQGRGRRTEAFFGQGTRLTVV.

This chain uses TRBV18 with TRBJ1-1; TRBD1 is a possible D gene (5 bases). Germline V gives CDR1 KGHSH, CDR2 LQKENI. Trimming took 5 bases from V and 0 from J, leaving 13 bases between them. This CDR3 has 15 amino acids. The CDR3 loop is CASSSDRAMNTEAFF. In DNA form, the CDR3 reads TGTGCCAGCTCATCCGACAGAGCTATGAACACTGAAGCTTTCTTT.

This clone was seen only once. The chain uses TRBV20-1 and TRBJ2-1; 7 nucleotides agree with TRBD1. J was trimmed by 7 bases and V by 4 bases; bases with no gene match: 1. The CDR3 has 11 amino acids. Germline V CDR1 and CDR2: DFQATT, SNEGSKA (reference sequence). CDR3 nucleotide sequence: TGCAGTGCTAAGACAGGGAATGAGCAGTTCTTC. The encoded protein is CSAKTGNEQFF.

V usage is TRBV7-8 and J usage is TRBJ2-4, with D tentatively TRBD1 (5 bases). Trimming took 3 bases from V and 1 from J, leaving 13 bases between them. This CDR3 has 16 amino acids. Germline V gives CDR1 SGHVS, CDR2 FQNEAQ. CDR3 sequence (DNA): TGTGCCAGCAGCTTCGACTGGGGCGGTGCCAAAAACATTCAGTACTTC. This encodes CASSFDWGGAKNIQYF. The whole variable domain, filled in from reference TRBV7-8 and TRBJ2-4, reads GAGVSQSPRYKVAKRGQDVALRCDPISGHVSLFWYQQALGQGPEFLTYFQNEAQLDKSGLPSDRFFAERPEGSVSTLKIQRTQQEDSAVYLCASSFDWGGAKNIQYFGAGTRLSVL.

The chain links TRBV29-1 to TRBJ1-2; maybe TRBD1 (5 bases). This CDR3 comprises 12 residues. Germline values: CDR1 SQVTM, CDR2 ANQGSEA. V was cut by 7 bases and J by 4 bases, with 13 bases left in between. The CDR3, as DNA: TGCAGCGCCCGGGACTTCAGCTATGGCTACACCTTC. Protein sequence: CSARDFSYGYTF.

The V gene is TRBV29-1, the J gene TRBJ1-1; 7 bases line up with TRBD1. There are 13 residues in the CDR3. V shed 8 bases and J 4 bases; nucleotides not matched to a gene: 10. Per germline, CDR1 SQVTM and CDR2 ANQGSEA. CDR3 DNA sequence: TGCAGCTCACGAGGGGGCGCGGGCACTGAAGCTTTCTTT. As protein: CSSRGGAGTEAFF.

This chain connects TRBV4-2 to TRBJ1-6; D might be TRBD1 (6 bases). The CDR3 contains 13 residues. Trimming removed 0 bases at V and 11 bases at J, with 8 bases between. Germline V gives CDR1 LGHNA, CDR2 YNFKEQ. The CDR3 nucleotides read TGTGCCAGCAGCCAAGATAAGGGGGCACCCCTCCACTTT. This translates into CASSQDKGAPLHF.

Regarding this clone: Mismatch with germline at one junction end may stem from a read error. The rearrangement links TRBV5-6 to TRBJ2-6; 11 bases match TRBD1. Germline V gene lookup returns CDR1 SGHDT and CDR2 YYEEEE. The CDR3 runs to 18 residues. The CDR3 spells CASSRTGGVSSGTNVLTF. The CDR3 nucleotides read TGTGCCAGCAGCAGGACAGGGGGCGTAAGCTCTGGGACCAACGTCCTGACTTTC.

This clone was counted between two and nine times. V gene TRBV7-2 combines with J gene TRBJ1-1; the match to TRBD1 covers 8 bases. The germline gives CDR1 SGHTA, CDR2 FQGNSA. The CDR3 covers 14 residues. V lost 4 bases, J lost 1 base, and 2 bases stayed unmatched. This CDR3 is CASSSGGANTEAFF. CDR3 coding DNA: TGTGCCAGCAGCTCAGGGGGCGCGAACACTGAAGCTTTCTTT.

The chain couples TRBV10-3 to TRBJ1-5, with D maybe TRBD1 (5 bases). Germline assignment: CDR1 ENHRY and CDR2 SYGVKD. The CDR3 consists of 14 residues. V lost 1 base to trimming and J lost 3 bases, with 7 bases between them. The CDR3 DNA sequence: TGTGCCATCAGTGAGTTAGGGGACAATCAGCCCCAGCATTTT. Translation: CAISELGDNQPQHF.

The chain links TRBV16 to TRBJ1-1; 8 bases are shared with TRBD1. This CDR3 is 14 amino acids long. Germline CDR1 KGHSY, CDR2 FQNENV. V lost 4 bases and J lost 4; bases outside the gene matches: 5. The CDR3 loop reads CASSPDRGRTEAFF. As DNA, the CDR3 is TGTGCCAGCAGCCCAGACAGGGGACGCACTGAAGCTTTCTTT.

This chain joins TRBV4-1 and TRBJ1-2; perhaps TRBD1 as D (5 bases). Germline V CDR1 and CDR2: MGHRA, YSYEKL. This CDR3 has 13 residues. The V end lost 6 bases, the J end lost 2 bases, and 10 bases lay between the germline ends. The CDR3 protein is CASRRTTNYGYTF. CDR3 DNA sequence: TGCGCCAGCAGGCGGACAACCAACTATGGCTACACCTTC.

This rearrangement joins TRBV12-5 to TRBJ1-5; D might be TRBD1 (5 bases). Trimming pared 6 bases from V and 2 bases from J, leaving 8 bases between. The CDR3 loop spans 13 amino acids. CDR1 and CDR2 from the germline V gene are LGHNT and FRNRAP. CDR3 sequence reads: CASGRGGNQPQHF. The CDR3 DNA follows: TGTGCTAGTGGGCGGGGGGGCAATCAGCCCCAGCATTTT.

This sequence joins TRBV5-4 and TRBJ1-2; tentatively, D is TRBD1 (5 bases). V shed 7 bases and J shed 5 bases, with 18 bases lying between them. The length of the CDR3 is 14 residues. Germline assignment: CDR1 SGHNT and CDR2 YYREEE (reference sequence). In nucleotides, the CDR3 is TGTGCCAGCGGTAGCGGGGGAGTTAGGTATGGCTACACCTTC. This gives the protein CASGSGGVRYGYTF.

The CDR3 region is CASSLATGATDTQYF. CDR3 bases: TGTGCCAGCAGCTTAGCGACAGGAGCCACAGATACGCAGTATTTT. The V gene is TRBV7-9, the J gene TRBJ2-3, with D maybe TRBD1 (6 bases). Trimming removed 0 bases from V and 2 bases from J, with 9 bases in between. Looked up from germline, CDR1 is SEHNR and CDR2 is FQNEAQ (reference sequence). This CDR3 has 15 amino acids.

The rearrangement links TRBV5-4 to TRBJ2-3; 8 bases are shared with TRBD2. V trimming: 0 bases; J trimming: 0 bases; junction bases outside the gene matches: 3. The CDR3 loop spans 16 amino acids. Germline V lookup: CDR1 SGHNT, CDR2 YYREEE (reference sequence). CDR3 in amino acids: CASSLGRGGSTDTQYF. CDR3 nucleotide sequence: TGTGCCAGCAGCTTGGGACGGGGGGGGAGCACAGATACGCAGTATTTT. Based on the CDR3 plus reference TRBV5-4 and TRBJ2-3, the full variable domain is ETGVTQSPTHLIKTRGQQVTLRCSSQSGHNTVSWYQQALGQGPQFIFQYYREEENGRGNFPPRFSGLQFPNYSSELNVNALELDDSALYLCASSLGRGGSTDTQYFGPGTRLTVL.

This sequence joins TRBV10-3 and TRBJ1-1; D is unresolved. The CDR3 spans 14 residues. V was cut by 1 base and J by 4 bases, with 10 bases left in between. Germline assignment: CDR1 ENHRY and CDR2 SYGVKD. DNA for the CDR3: TGTGCCATCAGTGAGTACGGGTCCGGCACTGAAGCTTTCTTT. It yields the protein CAISEYGSGTEAFF.

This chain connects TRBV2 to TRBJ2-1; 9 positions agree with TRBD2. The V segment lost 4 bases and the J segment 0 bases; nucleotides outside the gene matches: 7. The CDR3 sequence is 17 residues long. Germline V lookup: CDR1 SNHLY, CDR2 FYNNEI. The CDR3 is CASSVSSGGSSYNEQFF. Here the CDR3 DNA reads TGTGCCAGCAGTGTTAGTAGCGGGGGAAGCTCCTACAATGAGCAGTTCTTC.

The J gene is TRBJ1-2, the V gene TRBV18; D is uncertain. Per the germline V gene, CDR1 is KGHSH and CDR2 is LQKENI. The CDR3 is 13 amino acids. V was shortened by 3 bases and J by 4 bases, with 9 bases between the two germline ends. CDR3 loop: CASSPGVSYGYTF. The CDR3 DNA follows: TGTGCCAGCTCACCCGGGGTTTCCTATGGCTACACCTTC.

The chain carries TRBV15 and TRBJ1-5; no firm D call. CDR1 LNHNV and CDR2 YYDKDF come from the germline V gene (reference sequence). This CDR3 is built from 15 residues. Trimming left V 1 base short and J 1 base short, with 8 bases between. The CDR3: CATSRAGGSNQPQHF. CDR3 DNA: TGTGCCACCAGCAGAGCGGGAGGAAGCAATCAGCCCCAGCATTTT.

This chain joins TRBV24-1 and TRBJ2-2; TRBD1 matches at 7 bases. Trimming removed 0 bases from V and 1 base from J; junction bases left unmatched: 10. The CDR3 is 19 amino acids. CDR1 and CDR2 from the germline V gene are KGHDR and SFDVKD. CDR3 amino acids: CATSDLGTWDRQNTGELFF. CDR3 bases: TGTGCCACCAGTGATTTGGGTACTTGGGACAGACAGAACACCGGGGAGCTGTTTTTT.

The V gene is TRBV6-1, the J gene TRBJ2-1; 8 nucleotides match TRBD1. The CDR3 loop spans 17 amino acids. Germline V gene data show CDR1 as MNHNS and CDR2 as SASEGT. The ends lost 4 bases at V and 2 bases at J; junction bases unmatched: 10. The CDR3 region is CASSGDGQGTPYNEQFF. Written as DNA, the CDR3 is TGTGCCAGCAGTGGGGATGGACAGGGTACCCCCTACAATGAGCAGTTCTTC.

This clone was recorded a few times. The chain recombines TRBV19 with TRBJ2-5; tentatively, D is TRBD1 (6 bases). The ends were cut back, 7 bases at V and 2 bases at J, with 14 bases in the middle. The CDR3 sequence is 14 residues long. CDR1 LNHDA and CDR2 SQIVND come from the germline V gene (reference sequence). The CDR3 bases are TGTGCCAGTAAGGAACAGGGATGGCAAGAGACCCAGTACTTC. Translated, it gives CASKEQGWQETQYF.

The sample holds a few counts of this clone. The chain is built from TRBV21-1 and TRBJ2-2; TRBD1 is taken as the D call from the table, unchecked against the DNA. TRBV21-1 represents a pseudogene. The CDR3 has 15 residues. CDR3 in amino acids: CASSTRQGIAGELFF. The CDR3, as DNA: TGTGCCAGCAGCACAAGACAGGGGATCGCCGGGGAGCTGTTTTTT.

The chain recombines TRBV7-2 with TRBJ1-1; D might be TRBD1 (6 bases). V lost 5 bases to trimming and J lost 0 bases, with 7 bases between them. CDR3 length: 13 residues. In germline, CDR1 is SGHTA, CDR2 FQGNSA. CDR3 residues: CASSRTVNTEAFF. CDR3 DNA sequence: TGTGCCAGCAGCCGGACAGTGAACACTGAAGCTTTCTTT.

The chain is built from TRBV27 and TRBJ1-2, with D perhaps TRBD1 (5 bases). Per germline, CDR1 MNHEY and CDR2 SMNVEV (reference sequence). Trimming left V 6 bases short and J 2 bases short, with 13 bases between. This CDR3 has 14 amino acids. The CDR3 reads CASRSPGGNYGYTF. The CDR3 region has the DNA TGTGCCAGCAGGTCGCCTGGGGGGAACTATGGCTACACCTTC.